The 6 T cell receptor beta chains presented below share a single source sample, sequenced in a study of blood T cell repertoires in COVID-19 (TCRdb year 2020). Receptor amplification or capture employed the immunoSEQ multiplex PCR assay. TCRdb carries this immuneACCESS record with in-frame sequences only. Its versions omit some clonotypes, under half of them owing to an unresolved V gene in the studies checked, with the rest unexplained. The sample table shows 200,000 to 300,000 clones, and 80% to 90% are seen once. In total, the top ten clones hold less than 3% of the sample. Material: peripheral blood. The receptors stem from a woman between 45 and 60 years old with acute or convalescent COVID-19.

This chain joins TRBV7-2 and TRBJ1-2, with 8 bases fitting TRBD1. Germline lookup yields CDR1 SGHTA and CDR2 FQGNSA. The CDR3 sequence is 14 residues long. Germline trimming cut 4 bases from V and 6 bases from J; bases unmatched to any gene: 7. The CDR3 sequence is CASSSGQGSDGYTF. The CDR3 DNA reads as TGTGCCAGCAGCTCTGGACAGGGATCGGATGGCTACACCTTC.

This clone appeared once. The rearrangement joins TRBV19 to TRBJ1-5, with D perhaps matching TRBD1 (5 bases). V was clipped by 7 bases and J by 5 bases, with 15 bases between them. Germline CDR1 is LNHDA and CDR2 is SQIVND (reference sequence). The CDR3 runs 14 residues. In DNA form, the CDR3 reads TGTGCCAGTACCGAACAGGCCTCTTATCAGCCCCAGCATTTT. This translates into CASTEQASYQPQHF.

V usage is TRBV25-1 and J usage is TRBJ1-4; TRBD1 matches 8 bases. This CDR3 comprises 13 residues. CDR1 MGHDK and CDR2 SYGVNS come from the germline V gene. V shed 6 bases and J 6 bases; nucleotides not matched to a gene: 3. The CDR3 DNA sequence: TGTGCCAGCAGGACAGGGGCAGATGAAAAACTGTTTTTT. Translating it yields CASRTGADEKLFF.

The chain recombines TRBV9 with TRBJ2-1; 8 bases fit TRBD1. V dropped 4 bases and J dropped 5; count of bases not matched to a gene: 8. This CDR3 spans 15 amino acids. Germline CDR1 reads SGDLS; CDR2 reads YYNGEE. As DNA, the CDR3 is TGTGCCAGCAGCCCATGGACAGGGAACCACAATGAGCAGTTCTTC. The encoded protein is CASSPWTGNHNEQFF.

The chain links TRBV30 to TRBJ2-1; 7 bases map to TRBD2. The CDR3 has 16 residues. V trimming: 4 bases; J trimming: 7 bases; junction bases outside the gene matches: 16. The germline gives CDR1 GTSNPN, CDR2 SVGIG (reference sequence). The DNA for the CDR3 is TGTGCCTGGACAGGTGGGGCTTTCGGGGGGTTGAATGAGCAGTTCTTC. This translates into CAWTGGAFGGLNEQFF.

The chain's CDR3 is CASSLVATGELFF. CDR3 nucleotide sequence: TGTGCCAGCAGTTTAGTGGCCACCGGGGAGCTGTTTTTT. The chain joins TRBV12-3 or TRBV12-4 to TRBJ2-2; D unresolved. The length of the CDR3 is 13 residues. Trimming cost V 1 base and J 4 bases, with 4 bases left between them.